This T cell receptor (beta chain) was captured by sequencing in a study of T cell responses to AZD1222 COVID-19 vaccine. The repertoire was sequenced with immunoSEQ multiplex PCR; TCRdb's copy has only in-frame clones and lacks some. Of roughly 120,000 clones listed, about 90% are singletons. Looked up from germline, CDR1 is GTSNPN and CDR2 is SVGIG (reference sequence). This CDR3 has 12 residues. V shed 8 bases and J shed 1 base, with 11 bases lying between them. The receptor was isolated from an adult in good health. The chain carries TRBV30 and TRBJ1-1; D is unclear. The source material was peripheral blood, sampled on day 0 of MenACWY control vaccination. The CDR3 reads CAGDKRNTEAFF. CDR3 nucleotide sequence: TGTGCCGGCGACAAAAGGAACACTGAAGCTTTCTTT.